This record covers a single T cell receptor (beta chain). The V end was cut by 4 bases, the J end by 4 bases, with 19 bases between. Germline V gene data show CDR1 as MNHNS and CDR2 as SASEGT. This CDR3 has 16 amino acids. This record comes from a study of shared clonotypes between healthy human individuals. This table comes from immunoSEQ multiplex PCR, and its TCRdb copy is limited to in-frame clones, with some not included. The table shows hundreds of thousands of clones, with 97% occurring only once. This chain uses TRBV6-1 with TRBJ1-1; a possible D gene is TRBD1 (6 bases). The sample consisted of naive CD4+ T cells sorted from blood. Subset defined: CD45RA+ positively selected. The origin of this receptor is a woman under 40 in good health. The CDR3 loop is CASSVQGPGGGTEAFF. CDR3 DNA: TGTGCCAGCAGTGTGCAGGGGCCCGGAGGGGGCACTGAAGCTTTCTTT.